The rows below give T cell receptor beta chains drawn from one sample of a study of blood T cell repertoires in COVID-19. Clones were sequenced by immunoSEQ multiplex PCR, and TCRdb holds only the in-frame ones, with some missing. Found here are a few hundred thousand clones, 89% of them singletons; the top ten hold around 4.6%. Sequenced sample: peripheral blood. All receptors derive from a woman aged 40 to 55 who had recovered from COVID-19. Each CDR3 is given with its conserved first and last residue.

v_gene	CDR3aa
TRBV6-1	CASSAWTGSGATHQPQHF
TRBV27	CASRLAGSGELFF
TRBV11-3	CASSRFKGLAGSVEQFF
TRBV11-2	CASSLDGGGVPYEQYF
TRBV24-1	CATSDGQGLNNQPQHF
TRBV5-1	CASSLVPWGDYAYEQYF
TRBV7-2	CASSFGTSGMGEQFF
TRBV27	CASSLAGQNSPLHF
TRBV5-1	CASSLTGEPYTEAFF
TRBV18	CASSPPGQAGEKLFF
TRBV19	CASNGQGNTEAFF
TRBV6-5	CASSHGQGGDTQYF
TRBV6-1	CASSELQGSNYEQYF
TRBV28	CASRLYDYNEQFF
TRBV5-1	CASSFGGQERYTF
TRBV18	CASSPSATNEKLFF
TRBV30	CAWTRDRGYGYTF
TRBV4-1	CASSQVQSSYEQYF
TRBV6-5	CASTPVGGTGGYTF
TRBV30	CAWSEYNTGVFSTSYNSPLHF
TRBV7-9	CASSSPSGSPSDTQYF
TRBV5-4	CASSLDFSYEQYF
TRBV6-5	CASQGAESGANVLTF
TRBV5-1	CASSLAPGHPYEQYF